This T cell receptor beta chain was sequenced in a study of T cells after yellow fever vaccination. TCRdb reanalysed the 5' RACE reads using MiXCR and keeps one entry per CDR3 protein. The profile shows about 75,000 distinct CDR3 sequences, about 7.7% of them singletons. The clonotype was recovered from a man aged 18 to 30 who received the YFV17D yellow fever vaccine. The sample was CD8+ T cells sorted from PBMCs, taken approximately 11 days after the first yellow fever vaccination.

DNA of the CDR3: TGTGCCAGCAGTACGGGACCCTACGAGCAGTACTTC. Translated: CASSTGPYEQYF. This sequence joins TRBV6-5 and TRBJ2-7; perhaps D is TRBD1 or TRBD2 (5 bases each). CDR1 MNHEY and CDR2 SVGAGI come from the germline V gene. Trimming took off 5 bases at V and 2 bases at J, with 7 bases between the two ends. The length of the CDR3 is 12 residues.